This T cell receptor beta chain is drawn from a study of blood T cell repertoires in COVID-19. This clone appeared a few times. The CDR3 is 15 residues long. The germline gives CDR1 SGDLS, CDR2 YYNGEE. The J segment lost 4 bases and the V segment lost 3 bases, leaving 7 bases of the junction unmatched. TCRdb's table, derived via immunoSEQ multiplex PCR, lists solely in-frame clones and lacks some. The table has about 45,000 clones, around 80% seen once. The chain combines TRBV9 with TRBJ1-2; the match to TRBD1 covers 9 bases. Sequenced: peripheral blood. This TCR was sampled from a man in his 70s with acute or convalescent COVID-19. The CDR3 sequence: CASSAPGQGLYGYTF. For the CDR3, the DNA is TGTGCCAGCAGCGCACCGGGACAGGGACTCTATGGCTACACCTTC.